The 15 T cell receptor beta chains reported below all come from one sample, sequenced in a study of blood T cell repertoires in COVID-19. Sequencing used immunoSEQ multiplex PCR; TCRdb keeps in-frame clones, though not all of them. The repertoire includes about 280,000 clones, 65% to 90% of them detected once, and about 5.1% sits in the top ten. Input material: peripheral blood. These receptors came from a man aged 50-60 years with active or convalescent COVID-19.

The V and J genes are TRBV2 and TRBJ2-3; D not certain. With 8 bases removed from V and 0 bases from J, the gap between germline ends came to 6 bases. CDR3 length equals 12 residues. Germline CDR1 reads SNHLY; CDR2 reads FYNNEI. The CDR3 protein is CASLYSTDTQYF. CDR3 DNA sequence: TGTGCCAGCCTCTATAGCACAGATACGCAGTATTTT.

This clone has just one count. V is TRBV25-1 and J is TRBJ1-3; no firm D call. CDR1 MGHDK and CDR2 SYGVNS come from the germline V gene. The CDR3 covers 12 residues. V was pared by 1 base and J by 4 bases, with 2 bases between. DNA for the CDR3: TGTGCCAGCAGTGAATTAGGAAACACCATATATTTT. This codes for CASSELGNTIYF.

The V gene is TRBV28, the J gene TRBJ2-7; 10 bases fit TRBD2. V was pared by 5 bases and J by 3 bases, with 7 bases of the junction left unmatched. Germline CDR1 and CDR2: MDHEN and SYDVKM. This CDR3 has 15 amino acids. CDR3 in DNA: TGTGCCAGCAGTCCTTCCGGACTAGCGGTCTACGAGCAGTACTTC. Translation: CASSPSGLAVYEQYF.

The chain carries TRBV5-1 and TRBJ2-1; the match to TRBD2 covers 9 bases. CDR3 size: 15 residues. Germline CDR1 is SGHRS and CDR2 is YFSETQ. The junction had 5 bases not matched to a gene; V was cut back by 3 bases and J by 4 bases. CDR3 sequence (DNA): TGCGCCAGCAGCTCCCGGACTAGCGATTACAATGAGCAGTTCTTC. It translates to CASSSRTSDYNEQFF.

The V and J genes are TRBV20-1 and TRBJ2-1, with a possible D match to TRBD2 (6 bases). The CDR3 loop spans 11 amino acids. Germline CDR1 is DFQATT and CDR2 is SNEGSKA (reference sequence). The CDR3 DNA reads TGCAGCGGGGAGCGGGCCAATGAGCAGTTCTTC. Amino acids: CSGERANEQFF.

V usage is TRBV28 and J usage is TRBJ2-1; D is unresolved. The ends were cut back, 3 bases at V and 10 bases at J, with 10 bases in the middle. Germline lookup yields CDR1 MDHEN and CDR2 SYDVKM. The CDR3 contains 12 residues. The CDR3 loop is CASSLNALEQFF. The DNA for the CDR3 is TGTGCCAGCAGTTTGAATGCTCTAGAGCAGTTCTTC.

V gene TRBV5-4 combines with J gene TRBJ2-7; 11 bases match TRBD2. Germline V lookup: CDR1 SGHNT, CDR2 YYREEE (reference sequence). Trimming took 4 bases from V and 6 from J; bases not matched to a gene: 12. CDR3 length: 16 residues. The CDR3 loop reads CASSPGGLAGGGEQYF. Written as DNA, the CDR3 is TGTGCCAGCAGCCCGGGGGGTCTAGCGGGAGGTGGCGAGCAGTACTTC.

The V call is TRBV29-1, the J call TRBJ1-1, with TRBD1 matching 9 bases. J gave up 6 bases and V 4 bases, and 6 bases lay outside the gene matches. This CDR3 comprises 13 residues. Germline-derived CDR1 and CDR2 are SQVTM and ANQGSEA. In DNA form, the CDR3 reads TGCAGCGTTGTTCAGGGACAGGGTGCTGAAGCTTTCTTT. It encodes CSVVQGQGAEAFF.

The genes are TRBV3-1 (or the pseudogene TRBV3-2) and TRBJ1-6; D uncertain. Germline CDR1 reads LGHDT; CDR2 reads YNNKEL (reference sequence). Trimming took off 4 bases at V and 6 bases at J, with 13 bases between the two ends. CDR3 length: 15 residues. CDR3 sequence (DNA): TGTGCCAGCAGCCGTCAAGAGGTGTCTAATTCACCCCTCCACTTT. It encodes CASSRQEVSNSPLHF.

V usage is TRBV29-1 and J usage is TRBJ1-1, with 9 bases fitting TRBD1. The CDR3 loop spans 13 amino acids. V shed 7 bases, J shed 3 bases, and the junction held 6 bases outside the gene matches. CDR1 and CDR2 (germline): SQVTM, ANQGSEA. The CDR3 nucleotides are TGCAGCGCTGCGGGACAGGGATACACTGAAGCTTTCTTT. The encoded protein is CSAAGQGYTEAFF. The entire variable domain, with the rest obtained from reference TRBV29-1 and TRBJ1-1, is as follows: SAVISQKPSRDICQRGTSLTIQCQVDSQVTMMFWYRQQPGQSLTLIATANQGSEATYESGFVIDKFPISRPNLTFSTLTVSNMSPEDSSIYLCSAAGQGYTEAFFGQGTRLTVV.

This clone occurred a few times. The chain links TRBV25-1 to TRBJ1-3; D uncertain. CDR3 length equals 16 residues. CDR1 and CDR2 (germline): MGHDK, SYGVNS. With 3 bases removed from V and 0 bases from J, the gap between germline ends came to 12 bases. CDR3 in DNA: TGTGCCAGCAGTGACCCCGGAGCATCCTCTGGAAACACCATATATTTT. Amino acids: CASSDPGASSGNTIYF.

This chain joins TRBV19 and TRBJ2-3, with a tentative D call TRBD2 (5 bases). V was cut by 2 bases and J by 5 bases, with 17 bases left in between. The CDR3 consists of 16 residues. Germline CDR1 is LNHDA and CDR2 is SQIVND (reference sequence). The CDR3 coding sequence is TGTGCCAGTAGTATAACGTCCACTGCTGCGGGAGATACGCAGTATTTT. Translated: CASSITSTAAGDTQYF.

On this clone itself: This CDR3 is also generated by other DNA sequences in the sample. The CDR3 DNA reads TGTGCCAGCTCCGACAGGGGCACTGAAGCTTTCTTT. Its protein product is CASSDRGTEAFF. The chain links TRBV3-1 (or the pseudogene TRBV3-2) to TRBJ1-1; TRBD1 matches at 8 bases. CDR3 length: 12 amino acids. Germline trimming cut 8 bases from V and 4 bases from J; bases unmatched to any gene: 3. Germline loops: CDR1 LGHDT, CDR2 YNNKEL (reference sequence).

The gene calls are TRBV9 and TRBJ2-3; possibly TRBD2 for D (6 bases). The CDR3 covers 15 residues. The germline V and J ends were trimmed by 4 bases and 5 bases, with 17 bases remaining between them. Germline values: CDR1 SGDLS, CDR2 YYNGEE. In DNA, the CDR3 is TGTGCCAGCAGCATCGGGGGATGGGGGAGAGATACGCAGTATTTT. Its translation is CASSIGGWGRDTQYF. Complete variable domain (other parts from reference TRBV9 and TRBJ2-3): DSGVTQTPKHLITATGQRVTLRCSPRSGDLSVYWYQQSLDQGLQFLIQYYNGEERAKGNILERFSAQQFPDLHSELNLSSLELGDSALYFCASSIGGWGRDTQYFGPGTRLTVL.

This clone has only a few counts. The gene calls are TRBV29-1 and TRBJ2-1, with D perhaps being TRBD1 or TRBD2 (7 bases each). The CDR3 has 13 residues. Trimming pared 7 bases from V and 5 bases from J, leaving 15 bases between. The V gene's germline CDR1 is SQVTM and CDR2 ANQGSEA. CDR3 in amino acids: CSGGGGKDNEQFF. The CDR3 DNA sequence: TGCAGCGGGGGAGGGGGCAAGGACAATGAGCAGTTCTTC.